These 10 T cell receptor beta chains originate from one sample sequenced in a study of blood T cell repertoires in COVID-19. Clones were sequenced by immunoSEQ multiplex PCR, and TCRdb holds only the in-frame ones, with some missing. The sample yields fewer than 350,000 clones, about nine tenths seen once. The sample was PBMCs or T cells enriched from blood (not recorded which). Every receptor here comes from a woman aged 25 to 45 who had been exposed to COVID-19.

This rearrangement joins TRBV3-1 (or the pseudogene TRBV3-2) to TRBJ1-1, with TRBD1 matching over 7 bases. This CDR3 region has 14 residues. Germline CDR1 and CDR2: LGHDT and YNNKEL (reference sequence). Unmatched junction bases numbered 3, after V lost 3 bases and J lost 2 bases. CDR3 bases: TGTGCCAGCAGCCAGGGGGACAGAAACACTGAAGCTTTCTTT. This encodes CASSQGDRNTEAFF.

V gene TRBV5-6 combines with J gene TRBJ2-6; 7 nucleotides line up with TRBD1. J lost 1 base, V lost 3 bases, and 4 bases had no gene match. In germline, CDR1 is SGHDT, CDR2 YYEEEE. The CDR3 runs to 16 residues. The CDR3 DNA sequence: TGTGCCAGCAGCTGGGGACAGACTTCTGGGGCCAACGTCCTGACTTTC. Translating gives CASSWGQTSGANVLTF.

The chain combines TRBV27 with TRBJ2-3; 10 nucleotides agree with TRBD2. J lost 4 bases, V lost 2 bases, and 6 bases had no gene match. The CDR3 runs 16 residues. The germline V gene has CDR1 MNHEY and CDR2 SMNVEV (reference sequence). The CDR3 DNA reads as TGTGCCAGCAGTTTAATAAGCGGGAGGGCCTCAGATACGCAGTATTTT. Its translation is CASSLISGRASDTQYF.

The chain uses TRBV11-2 and TRBJ2-7; D gene unclear. V lost 1 base and J lost 5, with 12 bases in between. CDR1 and CDR2 from the germline V gene are SGHAT and FQNNGV. The CDR3 extends over 14 amino acids. The CDR3 DNA is TGTGCCAGCAGCTTAGCCCGGCGAGGCGACGAGCAGTACTTC. Translation gives CASSLARRGDEQYF.

The genes are TRBV28 and TRBJ2-2, with D unresolved. CDR1 and CDR2 (germline): MDHEN, SYDVKM. The CDR3 length is 15 residues. The V end was cut by 3 bases, the J end by 0 bases, with 8 bases between. The CDR3 loop reads CASSFSSANTGELFF. Here the CDR3 DNA reads TGTGCCAGCAGTTTCTCTAGTGCGAACACCGGGGAGCTGTTTTTT.

A few counts support this clone. The genes are TRBV5-4 and TRBJ2-1; the match to TRBD2 covers 9 bases. V trimming: 3 bases; J trimming: 6 bases; junction bases outside the gene matches: 10. CDR3 length equals 16 residues. Germline V CDR1 and CDR2: SGHNT, YYREEE (reference sequence). The DNA for the CDR3 is TGTGCCAGCAGCTCCTGGACTAGCGCAATGGGCAATGAGCAGTTCTTC. Translation gives CASSSWTSAMGNEQFF.

This rearrangement joins TRBV19 to TRBJ2-7, with 10 bases identical to TRBD2. The CDR3 consists of 15 residues. After removal of 6 bases from V and 2 bases from J, the junction contained 7 bases not matched to a gene. The germline gives CDR1 LNHDA, CDR2 SQIVND (reference sequence). Here the CDR3 reads CASSGTSGAAYEQYF. The CDR3 coding sequence is TGTGCCAGTAGCGGTACTAGCGGGGCGGCCTACGAGCAGTACTTC.

This chain uses TRBV27 with TRBJ2-5; D is perhaps TRBD1 (6 bases). The CDR3 consists of 18 residues. Germline V CDR1 and CDR2: MNHEY, SMNVEV (reference sequence). Trimming removed 1 base at V and 5 bases at J, with 23 bases between. The CDR3 is CASSLFYRAERGQETQYF. CDR3 DNA: TGTGCCAGCAGTTTATTCTACAGGGCCGAAAGGGGTCAGGAGACCCAGTACTTC.

This clone was observed a few times. Here the CDR3 DNA reads TGTGCCAGCAACGACAGGGGACCGACGGAAACTGGAAACACCATATATTTT. It yields the protein CASNDRGPTETGNTIYF. The rearrangement links TRBV5-6 to TRBJ1-3, with 8 bases fitting TRBD1. Germline V gene lookup returns CDR1 SGHDT and CDR2 YYEEEE. Trimming took 6 bases from V and 2 from J; bases not matched to a gene: 13. This CDR3 is built from 17 residues.

The rearrangement links TRBV18 to TRBJ1-1; 9 bases are a match to TRBD1. The germline V gene has CDR1 KGHSH and CDR2 LQKENI. V was clipped by 2 bases and J by 4 bases; unmatched bases: 11. CDR3 length equals 17 residues. CDR3 protein: CASSPLGTGSFGTEAFF. As DNA, the CDR3 is TGTGCCAGCTCACCATTAGGGACAGGGAGTTTCGGCACTGAAGCTTTCTTT.